The 2 T cell receptor beta chains presented below share a single source sample, sequenced in a study of vaccination effects on CD4 cells after COVID-19. TCRdb's table, derived via immunoSEQ multiplex PCR, lists solely in-frame clones and lacks some. The data show around 65,000 clones, with about three quarters seen just once and roughly 1.2% held by the top ten. The ViraFEST assay expanded antigen-specific CD4+ T cells with viral peptide pools before sequencing. Around day 10 of culture, CD4+ T cells were separated out. Two-dose vaccination with either BNT162b2 or mRNA-1273 was given to the participants. No antigens are known for them. Material: CD4+ T cells from PBMCs cultured with HCoV-229E spike peptides, obtained after COVID-19 vaccination. All receptors derive from a human donor who received a COVID-19 vaccine.

This clone is a singleton in its sample. The genes are TRBV2 and TRBJ2-3, with D maybe TRBD2 (5 bases). This CDR3 has 14 amino acids. V was pared by 4 bases and J by 5 bases, with 13 bases between. The germline V gene encodes CDR1 SNHLY and CDR2 FYNNEI. The CDR3 nucleotides read TGTGCCAGCAGTGTAGCACAACGGGGAGATACGCAGTATTTT. The encoded protein is CASSVAQRGDTQYF. Using reference TRBV2 and TRBJ2-3 for the parts outside the CDR3, the full variable domain is EPEVTQTPSHQVTQMGQEVILRCVPISNHLYFYWYRQILGQKVEFLVSFYNNEISEKSEIFDDQFSVERPDGSNFTLKIRSTKLEDSAMYFCASSVAQRGDTQYFGPGTRLTVL.

The chain joins TRBV7-2 to TRBJ2-6; 8 bases are a match to TRBD1. From germline, CDR1 is SGHTA and CDR2 FQGNSA. This CDR3 spans 18 amino acids. V trimming: 2 bases; J trimming: 0 bases; junction bases outside the gene matches: 6. This CDR3 is CASSLRGQANSGANVLTF. DNA for the CDR3: TGTGCCAGCAGCTTAAGGGGACAGGCTAACTCTGGGGCCAACGTCCTGACTTTC.